This T cell receptor (beta chain) appears in the sequencing data of a study of T cells after yellow fever vaccination. Via MiXCR, TCRdb re-called the 5' RACE reads, giving one row per CDR3 protein. The sample shows about 170,000 distinct CDR3 sequences, about 6.2% of them seen only once. This clonotype was counted between two and nine times. The sample consisted of CD4+ T cells sorted from PBMCs, taken on the day of the first yellow fever vaccination. The clonotype comes from a man aged 18 to 30 who received the YFV17D yellow fever vaccine.

The DNA of the CDR3 is TGCGCCAGCAGCTTGGCCCCGGACACACCCGGGGAGCAGTACTTC. This codes for CASSLAPDTPGEQYF. The chain couples TRBV5-1 to TRBJ2-7, with D possibly matching TRBD1 (5 bases). CDR3 size: 15 residues. Deletions cut 0 bases from V and 7 bases from J, with 17 bases between. Germline lookup yields CDR1 SGHRS and CDR2 YFSETQ.